Listed below are T cell receptor beta chains from one sample, sequenced in a study of T and B cells in COVID-19 patients. One entry per CDR3 protein, called by TCRdb with MiXCR from the multiplex PCR reads. Here the sample spans 3,500 or so distinct CDR3 sequences, roughly 28% being singletons. Input material: blood. These receptors were obtained from a human donor with active COVID-19. The donor label of this sample is uncertain. CDR3s include the opening cysteine and the closing phenylalanine or tryptophan. A D gene is named only where the DNA matches it firmly. Size tells how often a clone was seen (once, few, many) or the class of an expanded clone, and some rows leave it out.

CASRTEGIYEQYF | TGTGCCAGCCGAACGGAGGGGATCTACGAGCAGTACTTC | TRBJ2-7 | few | TRBV5-5 | .
CASSQGLAGGRGGELFF | TGCGCAAGCAGCCAGGGACTAGCGGGAGGGCGTGGCGGGGAGCTGTTTTTT | TRBJ2-2 | once | TRBV4-3 | TRBD2
CASSLSTPNTEAFF | TGTGCCAGCAGCTTGTCGACACCTAACACTGAAGCTTTCTTT | TRBJ1-1 | . | TRBV5-6 | .
CASSYSTRQETQYF | TGTGCCAGCAGCTACTCGACACGCCAAGAGACCCAGTACTTC | TRBJ2-5 | . | TRBV14 | .
CASSPGGRGYNEQFF | TGTGCCAGCAGCCCCGGGGGGCGTGGGTACAATGAGCAGTTCTTC | TRBJ2-1 | medium-sized | TRBV6-5 | .
CASSYSAGGQETQYF | TGTGCCAGCAGTTACTCGGCAGGGGGCCAAGAGACCCAGTACTTC | TRBJ2-5 | . | TRBV6-6 | TRBD1
CSVGENTGELFF | TGCAGCGTTGGAGAGAACACCGGGGAGCTGTTTTTT | TRBJ2-2 | medium-sized | TRBV29-1 | .
CASSPALGGTEAFF | TGTGCCAGCTCCCCTGCACTGGGGGGCACTGAAGCTTTCTTT | TRBJ1-1 | . | TRBV18 | .
CASSLRGGADTQYF | TGTGCCAGCAGCTTACGAGGGGGGGCAGATACGCAGTATTTT | TRBJ2-3 | . | TRBV5-6 | .
CASSLQGLGTEAFF | TGTGCCAGCAGCTTGCAGGGTTTAGGGACTGAAGCTTTCTTT | TRBJ1-1 | . | TRBV5-6 | .
CASSPQGASSPLHF | TGTGCCAGCTCACCACAGGGGGCCAGTTCACCCCTCCACTTT | TRBJ1-6 | few | TRBV18 | TRBD1
CASREGTNEQFF | TGTGCCAGTAGGGAAGGAACCAATGAGCAGTTCTTC | TRBJ2-1 | medium-sized | TRBV19 | .
CATSRDTKNIQYF | TGTGCCACCAGCAGGGACACGAAAAACATTCAGTACTTC | TRBJ2-4 | few | TRBV15 | .
CASNLAGGQETQYF | TGCGCCAGCAACCTAGCGGGGGGCCAAGAGACCCAGTACTTC | TRBJ2-5 | . | TRBV5-1 | TRBD2
CASSTDTDTQYF | TGTGCCAGCAGTACAGACACAGATACGCAGTATTTT | TRBJ2-3 | . | TRBV12-3/TRBV12-4 | .
CASSGGVDQPQHF | TGTGCCAGCTCCGGGGGGGTCGATCAGCCCCAGCATTTT | TRBJ1-5 | medium-sized | TRBV5-5 | .
CASSLLGSNTIYF | TGTGCCAGCAGTTTATTAGGGAGTAACACCATATATTTT | TRBJ1-3 | few | TRBV27 | .
CASSTHMGLEGHYGYTF | TGTGCCAGCAGCACCCACATGGGCCTTGAAGGGCACTATGGCTACACCTTC | TRBJ1-2 | few | TRBV6-2/TRBV6-3 | .
CASSYGSGPGELFF | TGTGCCAGTTCCTATGGGTCCGGGCCCGGGGAGCTGTTTTTT | TRBJ2-2 | medium-sized | TRBV19 | .
CATRSGTKSGELFF | TGTGCCACCAGATCCGGGACTAAATCGGGGGAGCTGTTTTTT | TRBJ2-2 | . | TRBV24-1 | TRBD2
CASSPRDRGNTIYF | TGTGCCAGTAGTCCCCGGGACAGGGGGAACACCATATATTTT | TRBJ1-3 | few | TRBV19 | TRBD1
CASSLVASEAFF | TGTGCCAGCAGCTTGGTTGCCAGTGAAGCTTTCTTT | TRBJ1-1 | . | TRBV5-6 | .
CASSLVDGTVNTEAFF | TGTGCCAGCAGCTTGGTGGACGGGACAGTTAACACTGAAGCTTTCTTT | TRBJ1-1 | . | TRBV5-6 | TRBD1
CASRLSGGRTDTQYF | TGTGCCAGCAGATTGAGCGGGGGGCGCACAGATACGCAGTATTTT | TRBJ2-3 | . | TRBV6-5 | TRBD2
CASSTTRDGVGNQPQHF | TGTGCCAGTAGTACGACCCGGGACGGGGTTGGCAATCAGCCCCAGCATTTT | TRBJ1-5 | . | TRBV19 | .
CASSPGDYNEQFF | TGTGCCAGCAGCCCAGGGGACTACAATGAGCAGTTCTTC | TRBJ2-1 | medium-sized | TRBV5-5 | .
CASTAQGGRNEQFF | TGTGCCAGCACCGCGCAGGGGGGGAGAAATGAGCAGTTCTTC | TRBJ2-1 | few | TRBV27 | .
CASSLKGDYGYTF | TGTGCCAGCTCGTTGAAAGGGGACTATGGCTACACCTTC | TRBJ1-2 | . | TRBV18 | .
CASTFRAQNIQYF | TGTGCCAGTACTTTCCGGGCTCAAAACATTCAGTACTTC | TRBJ2-4 | medium-sized | TRBV19 | .
CASSHDRGQNTGELFF | TGTGCCAGCTCACATGACAGGGGCCAGAACACCGGGGAGCTGTTTTTT | TRBJ2-2 | . | TRBV18 | TRBD1
CASSSQAKNIQYF | TGTGCCAGCAGTTCTCAAGCCAAAAACATTCAGTACTTC | TRBJ2-4 | medium-sized | TRBV27 | .
CASSQVFGAVHQFF | TGTGCCAGCAGCCAAGTGTTCGGGGCGGTTCATCAGTTCTTC | TRBJ2-1 | . | TRBV4-2 | .
CASSTRTVNYNEQFF | TGTGCCAGCAGCACCCGGACAGTGAACTACAATGAGCAGTTCTTC | TRBJ2-1 | . | TRBV7-9 | .
CASSLGAHSDEQYF | TGTGCCAGCAGCTTGGGGGCCCATTCGGATGAGCAGTACTTC | TRBJ2-7 | . | TRBV5-6 | .
CASSSSGNQPQHF | TGTGCCAGTTCCTCCTCGGGCAATCAGCCCCAGCATTTT | TRBJ1-5 | medium-sized | TRBV19 | .
CASSLEGGPYEQYF | TGTGCCAGCAGTTTAGAAGGGGGCCCCTACGAGCAGTACTTC | TRBJ2-7 | few | TRBV12-3/TRBV12-4 | TRBD1
CASSYPGGGSDTQYF | TGTGCCAGCAGCTACCCAGGGGGAGGGTCGGATACGCAGTATTTT | TRBJ2-3 | medium-sized | TRBV5-6 | .
CASSEIRDNEQFF | TGTGCCAGCAGTGAAATAAGGGACAATGAGCAGTTCTTC | TRBJ2-1 | . | TRBV2 | .
CASSSPGLRNGGQYF | TGTGCCAGCAGCTCGCCGGGACTACGGAACGGAGGGCAGTACTTC | TRBJ2-7 | few | TRBV5-5 | TRBD2
CASTQRVTSGLAGADSYEQYF | TGTGCCAGCACCCAGCGTGTCACATCGGGACTAGCGGGAGCCGATTCCTACGAGCAGTACTTC | TRBJ2-7 | once | TRBV12-3/TRBV12-4 | TRBD2
CASSRQSYTGELFF | TGTGCCAGCAGCCGCCAGAGCTACACCGGGGAGCTGTTTTTT | TRBJ2-2 | once | TRBV14 | .
CASSPVSNSPLHF | TGTGCCAGCTCACCTGTATCGAATTCACCCCTCCACTTT | TRBJ1-6 | . | TRBV18 | .
CASSPGGRETQYF | TGTGCCAGTAGTCCCGGGGGGCGGGAGACCCAGTACTTC | TRBJ2-5 | medium-sized | TRBV19 | .
CASSYLSGKVQETQYF | TGTGCCAGCAGTTACCTTAGCGGGAAGGTACAAGAGACCCAGTACTTC | TRBJ2-5 | few | TRBV6-5 | TRBD2
CSVVPWTYQETQYF | TGCAGCGTTGTACCCTGGACATATCAAGAGACCCAGTACTTC | TRBJ2-5 | medium-sized | TRBV29-1 | .
CASSEAGSNTEAFF | TGTGCCAGCAGTGAAGCGGGGAGTAACACTGAAGCTTTCTTT | TRBJ1-1 | few | TRBV6-5 | .
CASSVAGTGYEAFF | TGTGCCAGCTCAGTCGCCGGGACAGGGTATGAAGCTTTCTTT | TRBJ1-1 | few | TRBV18 | TRBD1
CATSDLRDRVRPSTDTQYF | TGTGCCACCAGTGATTTGCGGGACAGGGTGCGACCTAGCACAGATACGCAGTATTTT | TRBJ2-3 | few | TRBV24-1 | TRBD1
CASSGTGGTEAFF | TGTGCCAGCAGCGGGACGGGAGGGACTGAAGCTTTCTTT | TRBJ1-1 | . | TRBV2 | .
CSVRGPGQGGGYTF | TGCAGTGTTAGAGGGCCGGGACAGGGGGGAGGCTACACCTTC | TRBJ1-2 | . | TRBV20-1 | TRBD1
CASSNGVIGANEKLFF | TGTGCCAGCAGCAACGGGGTTATTGGGGCTAATGAAAAACTGTTTTTT | TRBJ1-4 | . | TRBV7-9 | .
CASSPGGGHTYEQYF | TGTGCCAGCAGTCCCGGTGGGGGGCACACGTACGAGCAGTACTTC | TRBJ2-7 | large | TRBV12-3/TRBV12-4 | .
CASSLRGEQGVGGETQYF | TGTGCCAGCAGTTTAAGGGGCGAACAGGGGGTAGGGGGAGAGACCCAGTACTTC | TRBJ2-5 | . | TRBV27 | TRBD1
CASTPGGYSTDTQYF | TGTGCCAGCACCCCGGGCGGCTACTCCACAGATACGCAGTATTTT | TRBJ2-3 | medium-sized | TRBV5-5 | .
CASSPPAGRREQYF | TGTGCCAGCTCACCCCCAGCAGGGAGGCGCGAGCAGTACTTC | TRBJ2-7 | medium-sized | TRBV18 | .
CASSWGQGKTQYF | TGTGCCAGTAGTTGGGGACAGGGAAAGACCCAGTACTTC | TRBJ2-5 | . | TRBV19 | TRBD1
CASSLGGAWAEAFF | TGTGCCAGCAGCTTAGGGGGGGCTTGGGCTGAAGCTTTCTTT | TRBJ1-1 | . | TRBV7-9 | .
CASSPDSNYGYTF | TGTGCCAGCTCACCGGACAGTAACTATGGCTACACCTTC | TRBJ1-2 | few | TRBV18 | .
CATSRAGRLYGYTF | TGTGCCACCAGCAGAGCGGGCCGACTCTATGGCTACACCTTC | TRBJ1-2 | few | TRBV15 | .